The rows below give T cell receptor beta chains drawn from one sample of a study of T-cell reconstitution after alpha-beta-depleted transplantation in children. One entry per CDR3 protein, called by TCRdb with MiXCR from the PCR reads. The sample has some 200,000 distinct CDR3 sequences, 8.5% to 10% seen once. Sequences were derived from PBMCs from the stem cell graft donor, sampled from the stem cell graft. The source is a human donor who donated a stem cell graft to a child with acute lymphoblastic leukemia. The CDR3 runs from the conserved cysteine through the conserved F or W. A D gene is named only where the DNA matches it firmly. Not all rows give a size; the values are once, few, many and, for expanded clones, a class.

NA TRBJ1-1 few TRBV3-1 TGTGCCAGCAGCCCCTTATCTGGGGACGCTGAAGCTTTCTTT CASSPLSGDAEAFF
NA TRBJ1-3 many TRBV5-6 TGTGCCAGCAGCTTGAGTGGATTGGGCTCTGGAAACACCATATATTTT CASSLSGLGSGNTIYF
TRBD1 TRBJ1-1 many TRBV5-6 TGTGCCAGCAGCGTGACAGGGGAGGTAGCTTTCTTT CASSVTGEVAFF
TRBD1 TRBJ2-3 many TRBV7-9 TGTGCCAGCAGCTTAATAGACAGGGCGGATGGAGATACGCAGTATTTT CASSLIDRADGDTQYF
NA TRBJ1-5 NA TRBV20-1 TGCAGTGCTAGAGTCCTAGGGGGTTTCAATCAGCCCCAGCATTTT CSARVLGGFNQPQHF
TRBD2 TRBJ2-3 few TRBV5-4 TGTGCCAGCAGCGTGGATAGCGGGGGGGCAATAGATACGCAGTATTTT CASSVDSGGAIDTQYF
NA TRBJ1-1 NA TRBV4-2 TGTGCCAGCAGCCCTGGGATCCTTTATGAAGCTTTCTTT CASSPGILYEAFF
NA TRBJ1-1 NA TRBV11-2 TGTGCCGATGGAGGGACGAACACTGAAGCTTTCTTT CADGGTNTEAFF
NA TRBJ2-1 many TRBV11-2 TGTGCCAGCAGCCGCGCATCCTATGATGAGCAGTTCTTC CASSRASYDEQFF
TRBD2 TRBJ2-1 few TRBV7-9 TGTGCCAGCAGCTTAATGGTTGGCGGGGGGGCTCACAATGAGCAGTTCTTC CASSLMVGGGAHNEQFF
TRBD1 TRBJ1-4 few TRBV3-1 TGTGCCAGCAGTCCACCGGGACAGCATAATGAAAAACTGTTTTTT CASSPPGQHNEKLFF
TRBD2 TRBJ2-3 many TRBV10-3 TGTGCCACCAGACCCCAGGGAGGGGTTGAGAATACGCAGTATTTT CATRPQGGVENTQYF
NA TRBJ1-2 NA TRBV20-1 TGCAGTGCTATGACAGAGGGCAGCGGCTACACCTTC CSAMTEGSGYTF
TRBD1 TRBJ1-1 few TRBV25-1 TGTGCCAGCAGTGCCCGACAGGGTGTAGGCACTGAAGCTTTCTTT CASSARQGVGTEAFF
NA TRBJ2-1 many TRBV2 TGTGCCAGCAGTGACGAGGGCAGGGTTGGCAATGAGCAGTTCTTC CASSDEGRVGNEQFF
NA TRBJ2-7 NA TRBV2 TGTGCCAGCAGGATCTCGACACCTTCCTACGAGCAGTACTTC CASRISTPSYEQYF
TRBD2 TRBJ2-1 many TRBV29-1 TGCAGCGTTGAGGGTAGCGGGGGAAATGAGCAGTTCTTC CSVEGSGGNEQFF
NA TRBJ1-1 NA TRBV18 TGTGCCAGCTCATCGTTAGCGGTTACAGGCTTCAACACTGAAGCTTTCTTT CASSSLAVTGFNTEAFF
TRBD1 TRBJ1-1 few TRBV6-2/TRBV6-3 TGTGCCAGCAGCTTCGACAGAGACAGGGGGCTGAGGACTGAAGCTTTCTTT CASSFDRDRGLRTEAFF
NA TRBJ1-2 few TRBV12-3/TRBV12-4 TGTGCCAGCAGTTTACTTGGGGTTACTTATGGCTACACCTTC CASSLLGVTYGYTF
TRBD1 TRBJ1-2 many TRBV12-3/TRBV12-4 TGTGCCAGCAGTCACGGGACAGCCTATGGCTACACCTTC CASSHGTAYGYTF
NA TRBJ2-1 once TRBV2 TGTGCCAGCCAAAATAGGAGGGCCCCCTACAATGAGCAGTTCTTC CASQNRRAPYNEQFF
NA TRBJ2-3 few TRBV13 TGTGCCAGCAGCAGTAGTGTCGCAGATACGCAGTATTTT CASSSSVADTQYF
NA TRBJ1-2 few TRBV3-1 TGTGCCAGCAGCCAAGATGGGTCCAACAGCTATGGCTACACCTTC CASSQDGSNSYGYTF
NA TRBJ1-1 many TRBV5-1 TGCGCCAGCAGCTTTTTGTGGGCATGGGAGACTGAAGCTTTCTTT CASSFLWAWETEAFF
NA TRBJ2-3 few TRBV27 TGTGCCAGCAGTTTGATCGGACAGCACCCTAGCACAGATACGCAGTATTTT CASSLIGQHPSTDTQYF
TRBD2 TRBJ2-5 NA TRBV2 TGTGCCAGCAGTGAAAGCGGGGCATCCAAAGAGACCCAGTACTTC CASSESGASKETQYF
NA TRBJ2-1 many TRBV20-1 TGCAGTGCTAGATTCTCCTCCTACAATGAGCAGTTCTTC CSARFSSYNEQFF
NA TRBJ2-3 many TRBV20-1 TGCAGTGCTAGAGATAATGCGGGAGATACGCAGTATTTT CSARDNAGDTQYF
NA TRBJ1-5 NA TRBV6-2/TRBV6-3 TGTGCCAGCAGTTCGGGCAAGCTAAAAGATCAGCCCCAGCATTTT CASSSGKLKDQPQHF
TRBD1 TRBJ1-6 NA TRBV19 TGTGCCAGTAAGGCGGGGACAGAGCTTAATTCACCCCTCCACTTT CASKAGTELNSPLHF
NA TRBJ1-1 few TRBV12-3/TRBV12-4 TGTGCCAGCCTTCCGTTCTACCTGGGCAAGAGTTACACTGAAGCTTTCTTT CASLPFYLGKSYTEAFF
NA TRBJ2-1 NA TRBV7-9 TGTGCCAGCAGCGCCGGTTTGTGGCAGTCCTACAATGAGCAGTTCTTC CASSAGLWQSYNEQFF
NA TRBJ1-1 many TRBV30 TGTGCCTGGAGTGTCTTAAAACCGTCGGCTTTCTTT CAWSVLKPSAFF
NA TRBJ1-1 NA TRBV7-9 TGTGCCAGCAGCGCCCAGGGGAGGTTCACTGAAGCTTTCTTT CASSAQGRFTEAFF
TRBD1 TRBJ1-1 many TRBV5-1 TGCGCCAGCAGCCCCGACAGGGCTGAAGCTTTCTTT CASSPDRAEAFF
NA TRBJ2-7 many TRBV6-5 TGTGCCAGCAGTTACCAACCCGACTACGAGCAGTACTTC CASSYQPDYEQYF
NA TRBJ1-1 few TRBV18 TGTGCCAGCTCACCCGACCAGGGATGGAACACTGAAGCTTTCTTT CASSPDQGWNTEAFF
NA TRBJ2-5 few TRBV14 TGTGCCAGCAGCCAAGATTTCATCGGGACCCAGTACTTC CASSQDFIGTQYF
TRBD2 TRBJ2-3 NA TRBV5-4 TGTGCCAGCAGTAGCGGGGGGGCGACAGATACGCAGTATTTT CASSSGGATDTQYF
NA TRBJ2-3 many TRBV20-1 TGCAGTGCTAGAGATAAGAGCTACAGAGATACGCAGTATTTT CSARDKSYRDTQYF
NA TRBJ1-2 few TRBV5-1 TGCGCCAGTTCCACCGACGGATGGGGCTACACCTTC CASSTDGWGYTF
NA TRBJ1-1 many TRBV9 TGTGCCAGCAGCGAGACGACGGGAACTGAAGCTTTCTTT CASSETTGTEAFF
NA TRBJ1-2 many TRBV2 TGTGCCAGCAGTGAAGCTCTTAGGGGACGGAACTACTTC CASSEALRGRNYF
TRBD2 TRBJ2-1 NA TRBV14 TGTGCCAGCAGCCAGACTAGCGGGGGGGCTCTGGATGAGCAGTTCTTC CASSQTSGGALDEQFF
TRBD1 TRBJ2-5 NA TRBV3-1 TGTGCCAGCAGCCAAAACAGGGGACAAGAGACCCAGTACTTC CASSQNRGQETQYF
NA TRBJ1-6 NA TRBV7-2 TGTGCCAGCAGCCCGGAATTGGATTTTCCATATAATTCACCCCTCCACTTT CASSPELDFPYNSPLHF
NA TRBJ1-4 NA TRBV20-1 TGCAGTGCTAGAGGCGAACAGGGAGGAAAACTGTTTTTT CSARGEQGGKLFF